Below, one TCR beta chain is given with its context. The CDR3 extends over 16 amino acids. Germline V gene data show CDR1 as DFQATT and CDR2 as SNEGSKA (reference sequence). J lost 3 bases, V lost 3 bases, and 9 bases had no gene match. From blood, about 240-550 ng of genomic DNA served as TRB template. The record originates from a study of T and B cells in COVID-19 patients. Multiplex PCR with BIOMED2 TRB-A/B primer pools amplified TRB rearrangements. TCRdb passed the multiplex PCR reads through MiXCR, listing each CDR3 protein once. The table has about 4,800 distinct CDR3 sequences, 25% to 35% seen once; the top ten hold less than 30%.

The sample was blood. V usage is TRBV20-1 and J usage is TRBJ2-1; 9 bases agree with TRBD2. This receptor was taken from a human donor who had recovered from COVID-19. The chain's CDR3 is CSASGAGSGSYNEQFF. CDR3 sequence (DNA): TGCAGTGCTAGTGGCGCGGGTAGCGGGAGCTACAATGAGCAGTTCTTC.